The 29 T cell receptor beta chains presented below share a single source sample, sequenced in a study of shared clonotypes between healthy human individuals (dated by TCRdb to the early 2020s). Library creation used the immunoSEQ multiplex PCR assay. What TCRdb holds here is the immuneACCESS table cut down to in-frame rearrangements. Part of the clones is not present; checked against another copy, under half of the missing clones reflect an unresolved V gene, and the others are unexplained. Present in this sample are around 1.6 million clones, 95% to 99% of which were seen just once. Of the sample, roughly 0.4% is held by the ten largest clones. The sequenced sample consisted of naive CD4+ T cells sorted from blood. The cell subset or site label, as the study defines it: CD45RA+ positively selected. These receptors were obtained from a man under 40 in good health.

CDR3 DNA: TGTGCCAGCACCCCGGATAATGAAAAACTGTTTTTT. Translated: CASTPDNEKLFF. V is TRBV2 and J is TRBJ1-4; D uncertain. Trimming took 7 bases from V and 4 from J, leaving 7 bases between them. The V gene's germline CDR1 is SNHLY and CDR2 FYNNEI. This CDR3 comprises 12 residues.

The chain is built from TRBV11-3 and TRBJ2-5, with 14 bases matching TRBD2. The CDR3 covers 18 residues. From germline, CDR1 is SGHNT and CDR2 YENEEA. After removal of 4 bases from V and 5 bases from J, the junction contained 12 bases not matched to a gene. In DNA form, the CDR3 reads TGTGCCAGCAGCTCCCCTACCCCGGGACTAGCGGGAGAGGAGACCCAGTACTTC. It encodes CASSSPTPGLAGEETQYF.

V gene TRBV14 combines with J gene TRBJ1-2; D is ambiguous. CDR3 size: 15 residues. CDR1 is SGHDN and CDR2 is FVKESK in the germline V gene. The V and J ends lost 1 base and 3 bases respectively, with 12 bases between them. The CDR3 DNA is TGTGCCAGCAGCCAAGGAGCCGGGATCTACTATGGCTACACCTTC. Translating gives CASSQGAGIYYGYTF.

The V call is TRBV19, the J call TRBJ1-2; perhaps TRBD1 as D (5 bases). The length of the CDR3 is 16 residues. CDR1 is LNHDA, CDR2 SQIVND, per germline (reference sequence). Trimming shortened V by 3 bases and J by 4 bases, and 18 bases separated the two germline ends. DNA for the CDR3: TGTGCCAGTAGTATCTCCCAGGGACGCAAGCTCTATGGCTACACCTTC. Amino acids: CASSISQGRKLYGYTF.

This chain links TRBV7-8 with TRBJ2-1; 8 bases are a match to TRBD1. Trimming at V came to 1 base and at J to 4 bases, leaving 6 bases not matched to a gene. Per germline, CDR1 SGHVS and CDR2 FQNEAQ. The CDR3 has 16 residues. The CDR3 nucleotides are TGTGCCAGCAGCTTAGGGACAGGGAAACCGTACAATGAGCAGTTCTTC. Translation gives CASSLGTGKPYNEQFF.

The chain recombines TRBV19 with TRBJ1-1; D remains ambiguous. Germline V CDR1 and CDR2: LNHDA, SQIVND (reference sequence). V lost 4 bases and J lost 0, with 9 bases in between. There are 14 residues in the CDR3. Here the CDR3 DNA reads TGTGCCAGTAGTAACCAGAATATGAACACTGAAGCTTTCTTT. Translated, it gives CASSNQNMNTEAFF.

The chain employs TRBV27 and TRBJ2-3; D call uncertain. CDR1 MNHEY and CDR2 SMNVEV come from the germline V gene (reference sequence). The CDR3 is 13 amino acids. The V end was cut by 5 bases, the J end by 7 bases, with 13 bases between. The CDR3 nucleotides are TGTGCCAGCAGTACCCGACTGGGAAATACGCAGTATTTT. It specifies CASSTRLGNTQYF.

CDR3 sequence (DNA): TGTGCCAGCAGCGCAGAGGGGGCGCCGGGGGAGACCCAGTACTTC. Translated, it gives CASSAEGAPGETQYF. The chain recombines TRBV7-2 with TRBJ2-5; 7 positions match TRBD1. Germline CDR1 and CDR2: SGHTA and FQGNSA. The CDR3 runs to 15 residues. Unmatched junction bases numbered 11, after V lost 5 bases and J lost 5 bases.

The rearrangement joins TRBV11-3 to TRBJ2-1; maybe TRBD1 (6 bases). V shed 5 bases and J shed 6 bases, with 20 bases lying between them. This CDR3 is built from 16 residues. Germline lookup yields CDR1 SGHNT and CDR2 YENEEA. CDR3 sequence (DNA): TGTGCCAGCAGCCCAGGGGTAGGTGGGAGACTCAATGAGCAGTTCTTC. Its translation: CASSPGVGGRLNEQFF.

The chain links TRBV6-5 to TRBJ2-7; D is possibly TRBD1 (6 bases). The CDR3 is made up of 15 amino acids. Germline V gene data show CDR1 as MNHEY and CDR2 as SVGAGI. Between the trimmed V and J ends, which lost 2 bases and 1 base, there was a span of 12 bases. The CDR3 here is CASSYGRQASYEQYF. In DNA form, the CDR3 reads TGTGCCAGCAGTTACGGGCGACAGGCGTCCTACGAGCAGTACTTC.

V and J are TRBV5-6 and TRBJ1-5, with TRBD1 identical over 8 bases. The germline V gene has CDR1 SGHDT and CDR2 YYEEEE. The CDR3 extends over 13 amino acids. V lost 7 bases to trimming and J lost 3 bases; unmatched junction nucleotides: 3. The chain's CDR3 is CASGQGFNQPQHF. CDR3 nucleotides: TGTGCCAGCGGACAGGGATTCAATCAGCCCCAGCATTTT.

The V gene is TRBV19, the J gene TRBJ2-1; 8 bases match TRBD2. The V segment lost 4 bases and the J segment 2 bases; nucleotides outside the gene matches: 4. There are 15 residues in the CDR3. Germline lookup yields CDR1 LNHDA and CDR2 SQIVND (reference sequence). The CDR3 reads CASSTLADPYNEQFF. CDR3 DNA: TGTGCCAGTAGTACACTAGCGGACCCCTACAATGAGCAGTTCTTC.

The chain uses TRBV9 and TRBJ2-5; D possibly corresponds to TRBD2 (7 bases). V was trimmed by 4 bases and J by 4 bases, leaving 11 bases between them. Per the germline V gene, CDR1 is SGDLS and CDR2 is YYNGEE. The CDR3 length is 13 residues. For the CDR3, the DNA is TGTGCCAGCAGCCTCGGGGGGCCAGAGACCCAGTACTTC. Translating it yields CASSLGGPETQYF.

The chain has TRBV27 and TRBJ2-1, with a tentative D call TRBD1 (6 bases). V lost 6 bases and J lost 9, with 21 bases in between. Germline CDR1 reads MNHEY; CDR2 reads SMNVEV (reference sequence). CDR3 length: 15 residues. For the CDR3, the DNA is TGTGCCAGCAGGCTTACAGGGATTGTTAGAAGTGAGCAGTTCTTC. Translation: CASRLTGIVRSEQFF.

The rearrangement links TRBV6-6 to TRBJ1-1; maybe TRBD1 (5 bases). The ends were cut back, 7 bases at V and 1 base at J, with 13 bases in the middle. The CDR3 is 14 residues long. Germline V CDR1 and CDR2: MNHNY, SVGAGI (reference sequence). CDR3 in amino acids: CASTIGGKNTEAFF. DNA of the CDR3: TGTGCCAGCACAATTGGGGGAAAGAACACTGAAGCTTTCTTT.

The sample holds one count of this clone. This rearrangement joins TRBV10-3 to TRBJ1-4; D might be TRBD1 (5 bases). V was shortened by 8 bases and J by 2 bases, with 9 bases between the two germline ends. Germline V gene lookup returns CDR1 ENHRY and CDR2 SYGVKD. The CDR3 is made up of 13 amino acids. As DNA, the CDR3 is TGTGCCATCCAACGGGGGACTAATGAAAAACTGTTTTTT. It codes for CAIQRGTNEKLFF.

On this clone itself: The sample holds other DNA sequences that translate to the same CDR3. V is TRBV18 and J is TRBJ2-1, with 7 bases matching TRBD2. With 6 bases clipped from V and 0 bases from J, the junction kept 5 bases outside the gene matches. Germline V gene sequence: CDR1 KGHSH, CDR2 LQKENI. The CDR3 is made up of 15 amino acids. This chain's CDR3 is CASSPSSGSYNEQFF. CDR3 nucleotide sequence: TGTGCCAGCTCCCCCTCTAGCGGCTCCTACAATGAGCAGTTCTTC.

The CDR3 region is CASSEGVRVGADTQYF. CDR3 coding DNA: TGTGCCAGCAGTGAAGGTGTCAGGGTAGGGGCAGATACGCAGTATTTT. The rearrangement links TRBV6-1 to TRBJ2-3; a possible D gene is TRBD1 (5 bases). The CDR3 totals 16 residues. Looked up from germline, CDR1 is MNHNS and CDR2 is SASEGT. Trimming removed 1 base at V and 4 bases at J, with 15 bases between.

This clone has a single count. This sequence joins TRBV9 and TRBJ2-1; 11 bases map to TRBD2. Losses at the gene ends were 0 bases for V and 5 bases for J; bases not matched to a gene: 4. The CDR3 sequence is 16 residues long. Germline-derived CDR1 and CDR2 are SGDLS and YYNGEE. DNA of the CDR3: TGTGCCAGCAGCGTAGGACTAGCGGGGACCGACAATGAGCAGTTCTTC. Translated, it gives CASSVGLAGTDNEQFF. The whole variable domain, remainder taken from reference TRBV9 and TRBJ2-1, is DSGVTQTPKHLITATGQRVTLRCSPRSGDLSVYWYQQSLDQGLQFLIQYYNGEERAKGNILERFSAQQFPDLHSELNLSSLELGDSALYFCASSVGLAGTDNEQFFGPGTRLTVL.

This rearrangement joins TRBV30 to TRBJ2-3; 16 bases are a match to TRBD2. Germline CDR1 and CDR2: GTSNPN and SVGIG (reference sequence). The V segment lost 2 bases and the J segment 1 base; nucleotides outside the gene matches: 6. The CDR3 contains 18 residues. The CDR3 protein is CAWSWGLAGGRGTDTQYF. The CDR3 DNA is TGTGCCTGGAGTTGGGGACTAGCGGGAGGGAGAGGCACAGATACGCAGTATTTT.

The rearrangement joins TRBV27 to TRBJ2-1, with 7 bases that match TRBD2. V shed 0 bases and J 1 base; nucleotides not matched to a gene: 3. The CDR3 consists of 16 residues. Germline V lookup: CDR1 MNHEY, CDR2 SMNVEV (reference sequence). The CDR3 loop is CASSLSPSGSYNEQFF. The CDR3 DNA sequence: TGTGCCAGCAGTTTATCACCTAGCGGATCCTACAATGAGCAGTTCTTC.

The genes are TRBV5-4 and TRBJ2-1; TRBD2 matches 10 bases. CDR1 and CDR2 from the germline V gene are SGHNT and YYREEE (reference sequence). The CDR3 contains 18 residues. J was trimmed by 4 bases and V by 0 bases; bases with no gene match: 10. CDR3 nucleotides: TGTGCCAGCAGCTTGGCCCTCTCTAGCGGGAGACCTTACAATGAGCAGTTCTTC. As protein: CASSLALSSGRPYNEQFF.

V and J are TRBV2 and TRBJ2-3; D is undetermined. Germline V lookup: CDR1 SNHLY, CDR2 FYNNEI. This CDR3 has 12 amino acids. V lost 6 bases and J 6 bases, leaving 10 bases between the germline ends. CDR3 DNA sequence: TGTGCCAGCAGCGTGGGCCTGGATACGCAGTATTTT. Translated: CASSVGLDTQYF. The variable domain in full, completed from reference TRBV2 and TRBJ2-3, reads EPEVTQTPSHQVTQMGQEVILRCVPISNHLYFYWYRQILGQKVEFLVSFYNNEISEKSEIFDDQFSVERPDGSNFTLKIRSTKLEDSAMYFCASSVGLDTQYFGPGTRLTVL.

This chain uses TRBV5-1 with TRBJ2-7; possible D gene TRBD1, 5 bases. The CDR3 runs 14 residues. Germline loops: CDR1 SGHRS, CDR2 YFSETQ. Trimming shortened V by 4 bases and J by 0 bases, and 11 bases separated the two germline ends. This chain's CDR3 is CASSVDTDSYEQYF. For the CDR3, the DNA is TGCGCCAGCAGCGTGGACACAGACTCCTACGAGCAGTACTTC.

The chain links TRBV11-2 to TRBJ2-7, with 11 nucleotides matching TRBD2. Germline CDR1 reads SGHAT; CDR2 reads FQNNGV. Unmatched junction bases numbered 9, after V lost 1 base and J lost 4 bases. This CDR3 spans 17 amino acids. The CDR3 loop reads CASSLGKLAGDSYEQYF. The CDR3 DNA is TGTGCCAGCAGCTTAGGAAAACTAGCGGGAGATTCATACGAGCAGTACTTC.

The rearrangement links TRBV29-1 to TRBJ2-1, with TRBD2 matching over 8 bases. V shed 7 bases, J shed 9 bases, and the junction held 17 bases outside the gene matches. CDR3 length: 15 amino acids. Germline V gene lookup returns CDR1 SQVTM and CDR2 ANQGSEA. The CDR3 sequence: CSALGGTRRAGEQFF. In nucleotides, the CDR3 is TGCAGCGCCCTCGGTGGGACTAGACGAGCGGGTGAGCAGTTCTTC.

The CDR3 coding sequence is TGTGCCATCAGTCCCCTCGGAGGGTCCGGAGACGAGCAGTACTTC. Translation: CAISPLGGSGDEQYF. The chain employs TRBV10-3 and TRBJ2-7; a weak D match, TRBD2 (6 bases). CDR3 length: 15 residues. The V end was cut by 5 bases, the J end by 5 bases, with 19 bases between. CDR1 ENHRY and CDR2 SYGVKD come from the germline V gene.

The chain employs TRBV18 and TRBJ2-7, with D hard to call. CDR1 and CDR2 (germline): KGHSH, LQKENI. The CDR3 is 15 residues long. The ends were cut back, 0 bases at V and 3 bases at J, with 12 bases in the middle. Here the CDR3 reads CASSPPGKVFYEQYF. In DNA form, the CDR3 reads TGTGCCAGCTCACCACCTGGGAAGGTCTTCTACGAGCAGTACTTC.

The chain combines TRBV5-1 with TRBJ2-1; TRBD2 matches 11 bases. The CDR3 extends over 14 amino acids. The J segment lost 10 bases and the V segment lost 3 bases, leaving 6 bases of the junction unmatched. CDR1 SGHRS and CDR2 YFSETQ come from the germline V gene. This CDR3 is CASSSLSGRAEQFF. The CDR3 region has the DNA TGCGCCAGCAGCTCACTTAGCGGGAGGGCCGAGCAGTTCTTC.